This T cell receptor beta chain derives from a study of glioma-infiltrating T cells after dendritic cell vaccination. Time point: after dendritic cell vaccination, including at tumor progression/relapse. Dendritic cells derived from monocytes and pulsed with autologous tumor lysate formed the vaccine. Dendritic cell vaccine was injected intradermally three times, biweekly. Looked up from germline, CDR1 is LNHDA and CDR2 is SQIVND (reference sequence). V trimming: 1 base; J trimming: 2 bases; junction bases outside the gene matches: 1. The CDR3 totals 14 residues. The PCR used 60 V beta and 13 J beta primers. TCRdb's copy holds only in-frame clones and misses some; the assay was immunoSEQ multiplex PCR. This table lists 85 to 100 clones.

This rearrangement joins TRBV19 to TRBJ2-7; 8 positions agree with TRBD1. The specimen comprised tumor tissue, sampled after dendritic cell vaccination. The TCR comes from a human donor with glioblastoma. The CDR3 bases are TGTGCCAGTAGTATAGGGACAGGGCCCTACGAGCAGTACTTC. Protein product: CASSIGTGPYEQYF.